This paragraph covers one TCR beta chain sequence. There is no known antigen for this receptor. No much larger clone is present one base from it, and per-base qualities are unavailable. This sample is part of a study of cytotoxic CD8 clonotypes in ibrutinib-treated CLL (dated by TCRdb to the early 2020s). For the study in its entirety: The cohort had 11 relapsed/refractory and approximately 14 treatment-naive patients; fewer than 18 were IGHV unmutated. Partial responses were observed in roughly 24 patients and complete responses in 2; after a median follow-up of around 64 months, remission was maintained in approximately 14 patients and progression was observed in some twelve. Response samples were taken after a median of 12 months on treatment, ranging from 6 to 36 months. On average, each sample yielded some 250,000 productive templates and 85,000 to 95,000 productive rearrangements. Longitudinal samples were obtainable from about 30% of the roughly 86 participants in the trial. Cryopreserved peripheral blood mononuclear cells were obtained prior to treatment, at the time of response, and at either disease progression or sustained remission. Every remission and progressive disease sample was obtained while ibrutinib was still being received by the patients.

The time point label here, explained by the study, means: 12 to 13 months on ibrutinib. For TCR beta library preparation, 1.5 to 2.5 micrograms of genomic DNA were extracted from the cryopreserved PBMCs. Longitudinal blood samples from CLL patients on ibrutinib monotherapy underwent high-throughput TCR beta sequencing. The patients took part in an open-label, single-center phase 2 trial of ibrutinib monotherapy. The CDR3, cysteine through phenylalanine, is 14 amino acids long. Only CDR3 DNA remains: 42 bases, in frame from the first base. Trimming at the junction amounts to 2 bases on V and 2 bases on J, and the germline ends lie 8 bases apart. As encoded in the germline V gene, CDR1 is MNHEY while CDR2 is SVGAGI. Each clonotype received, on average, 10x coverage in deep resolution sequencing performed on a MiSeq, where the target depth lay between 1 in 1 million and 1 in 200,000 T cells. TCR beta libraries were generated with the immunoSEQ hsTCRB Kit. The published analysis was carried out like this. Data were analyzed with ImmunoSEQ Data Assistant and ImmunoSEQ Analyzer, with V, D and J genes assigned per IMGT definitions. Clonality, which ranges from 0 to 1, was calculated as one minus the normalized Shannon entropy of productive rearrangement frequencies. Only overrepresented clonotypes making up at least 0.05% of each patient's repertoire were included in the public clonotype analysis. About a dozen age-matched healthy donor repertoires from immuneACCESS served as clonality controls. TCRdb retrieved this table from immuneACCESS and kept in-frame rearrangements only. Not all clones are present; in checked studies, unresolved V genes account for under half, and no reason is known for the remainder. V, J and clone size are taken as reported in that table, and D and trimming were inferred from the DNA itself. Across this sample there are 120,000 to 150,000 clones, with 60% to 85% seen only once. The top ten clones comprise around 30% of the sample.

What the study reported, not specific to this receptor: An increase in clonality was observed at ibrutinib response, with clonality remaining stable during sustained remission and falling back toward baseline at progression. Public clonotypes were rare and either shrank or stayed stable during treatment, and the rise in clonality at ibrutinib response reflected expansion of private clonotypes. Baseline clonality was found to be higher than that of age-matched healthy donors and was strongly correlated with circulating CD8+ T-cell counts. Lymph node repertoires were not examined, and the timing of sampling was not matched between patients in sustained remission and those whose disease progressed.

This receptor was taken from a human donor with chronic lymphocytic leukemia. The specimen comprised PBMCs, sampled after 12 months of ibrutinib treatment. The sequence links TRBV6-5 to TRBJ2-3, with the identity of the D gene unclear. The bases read TGTGCCAGCAGTTACGGTCGGGCCACAGATACGCAGTATTTT. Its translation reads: CASSYGRATDTQYF.